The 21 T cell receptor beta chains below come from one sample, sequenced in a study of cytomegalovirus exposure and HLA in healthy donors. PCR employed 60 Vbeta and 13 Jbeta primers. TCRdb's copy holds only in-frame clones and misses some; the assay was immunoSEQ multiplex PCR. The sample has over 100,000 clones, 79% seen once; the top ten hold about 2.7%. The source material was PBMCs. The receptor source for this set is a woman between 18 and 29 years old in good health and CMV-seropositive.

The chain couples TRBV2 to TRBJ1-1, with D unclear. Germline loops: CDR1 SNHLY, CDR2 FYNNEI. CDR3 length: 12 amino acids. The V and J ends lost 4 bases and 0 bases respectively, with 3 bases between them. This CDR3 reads CASSAVNTEAFF. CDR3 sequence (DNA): TGTGCCAGCAGTGCCGTGAACACTGAAGCTTTCTTT.

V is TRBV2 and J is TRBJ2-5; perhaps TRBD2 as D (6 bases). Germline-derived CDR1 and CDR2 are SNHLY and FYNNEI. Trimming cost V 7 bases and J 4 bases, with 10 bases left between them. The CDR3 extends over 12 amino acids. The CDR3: CASTRRGETQYF. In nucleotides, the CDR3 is TGTGCCAGCACACGGAGGGGAGAGACCCAGTACTTC. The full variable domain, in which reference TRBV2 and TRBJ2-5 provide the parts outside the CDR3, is EPEVTQTPSHQVTQMGQEVILRCVPISNHLYFYWYRQILGQKVEFLVSFYNNEISEKSEIFDDQFSVERPDGSNFTLKIRSTKLEDSAMYFCASTRRGETQYFGPGTRLLVL.

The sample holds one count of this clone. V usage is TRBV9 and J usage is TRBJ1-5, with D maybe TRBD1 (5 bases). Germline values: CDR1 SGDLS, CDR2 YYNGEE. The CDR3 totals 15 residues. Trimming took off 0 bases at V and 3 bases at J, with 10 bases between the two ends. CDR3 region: CASSVDFRDNQPQHF. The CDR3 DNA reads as TGTGCCAGCAGCGTAGATTTCAGGGACAATCAGCCCCAGCATTTT. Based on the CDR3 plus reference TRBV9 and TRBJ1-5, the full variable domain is DSGVTQTPKHLITATGQRVTLRCSPRSGDLSVYWYQQSLDQGLQFLIQYYNGEERAKGNILERFSAQQFPDLHSELNLSSLELGDSALYFCASSVDFRDNQPQHFGDGTRLSIL.

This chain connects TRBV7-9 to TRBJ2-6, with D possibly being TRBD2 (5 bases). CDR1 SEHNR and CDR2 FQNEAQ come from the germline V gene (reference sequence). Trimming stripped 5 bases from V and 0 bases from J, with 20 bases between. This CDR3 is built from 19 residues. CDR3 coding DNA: TGTGCCAGCAGCCCTCATCGGGGTTCCTCCCGCTCTGGGGCCAACGTCCTGACTTTC. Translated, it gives CASSPHRGSSRSGANVLTF.

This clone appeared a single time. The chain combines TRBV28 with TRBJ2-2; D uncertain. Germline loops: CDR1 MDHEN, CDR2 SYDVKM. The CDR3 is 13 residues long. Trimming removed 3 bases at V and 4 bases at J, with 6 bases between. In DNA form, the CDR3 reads TGTGCCAGCAGTTTTCCCAGCACCGGGGAGCTGTTTTTT. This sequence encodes CASSFPSTGELFF.

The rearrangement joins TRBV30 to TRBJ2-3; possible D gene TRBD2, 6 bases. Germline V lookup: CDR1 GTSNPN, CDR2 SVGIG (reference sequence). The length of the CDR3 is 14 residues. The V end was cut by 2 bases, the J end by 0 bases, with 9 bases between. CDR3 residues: CAWSRSGSTDTQYF. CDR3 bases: TGTGCCTGGAGTCGAAGCGGGAGCACAGATACGCAGTATTTT.

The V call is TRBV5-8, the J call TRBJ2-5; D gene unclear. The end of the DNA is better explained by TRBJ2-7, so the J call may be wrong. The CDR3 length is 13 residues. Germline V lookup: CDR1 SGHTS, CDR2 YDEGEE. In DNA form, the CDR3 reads TGTGCCAGCAGCCTCTCCCCCCGTTCCGAGCAGTACTTC. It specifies CASSLSPRSEQYF.

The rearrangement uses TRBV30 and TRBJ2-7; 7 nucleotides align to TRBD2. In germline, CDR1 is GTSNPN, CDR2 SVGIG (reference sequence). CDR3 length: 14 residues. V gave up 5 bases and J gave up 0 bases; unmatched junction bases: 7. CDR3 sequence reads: CAWGRGGGSYEQYF. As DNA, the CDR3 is TGTGCCTGGGGGCGTGGGGGGGGCTCCTACGAGCAGTACTTC. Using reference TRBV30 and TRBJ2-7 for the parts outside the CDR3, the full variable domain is SQTIHQWPATLVQPVGSPLSLECTVEGTSNPNLYWYRQAAGRGLQLLFYSVGIGQISSEVPQNLSASRPQDRQFILSSKKLLLSDSGFYLCAWGRGGGSYEQYFGPGTRLTVT.

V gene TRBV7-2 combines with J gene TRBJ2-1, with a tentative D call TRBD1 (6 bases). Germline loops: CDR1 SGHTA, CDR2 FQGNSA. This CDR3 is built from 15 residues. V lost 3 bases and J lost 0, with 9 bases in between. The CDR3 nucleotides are TGTGCCAGCAGCTTCACAGGGCCCTCCTACAATGAGCAGTTCTTC. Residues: CASSFTGPSYNEQFF.

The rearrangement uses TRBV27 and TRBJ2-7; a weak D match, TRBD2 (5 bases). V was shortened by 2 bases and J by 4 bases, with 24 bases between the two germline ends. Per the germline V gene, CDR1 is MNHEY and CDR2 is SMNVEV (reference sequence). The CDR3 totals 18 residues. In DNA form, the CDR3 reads TGTGCCAGCAGTTTACCTTACGTCGAGGGATTCGAATGGTACGAGCAGTACTTC. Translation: CASSLPYVEGFEWYEQYF.

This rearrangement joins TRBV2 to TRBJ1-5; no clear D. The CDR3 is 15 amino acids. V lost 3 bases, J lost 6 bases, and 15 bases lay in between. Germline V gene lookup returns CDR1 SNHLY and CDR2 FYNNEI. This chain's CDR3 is CASSDDGGSGQPQHF. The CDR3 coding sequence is TGTGCCAGCAGTGATGACGGTGGTTCGGGTCAGCCCCAGCATTTT.

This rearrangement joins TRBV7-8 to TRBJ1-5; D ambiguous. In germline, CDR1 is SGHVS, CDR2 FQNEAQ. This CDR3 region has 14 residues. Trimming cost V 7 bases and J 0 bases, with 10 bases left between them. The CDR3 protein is CASTPGSSNQPQHF. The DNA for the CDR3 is TGTGCCAGCACCCCTGGCAGTAGCAATCAGCCCCAGCATTTT.

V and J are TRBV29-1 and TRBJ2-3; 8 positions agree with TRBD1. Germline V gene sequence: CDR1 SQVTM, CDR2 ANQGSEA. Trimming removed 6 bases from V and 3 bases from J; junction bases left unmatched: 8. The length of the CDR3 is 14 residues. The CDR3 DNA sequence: TGCAGCGTCCGCCGGAGACAGGGGACAGATACGCAGTATTTT. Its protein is CSVRRRQGTDTQYF.

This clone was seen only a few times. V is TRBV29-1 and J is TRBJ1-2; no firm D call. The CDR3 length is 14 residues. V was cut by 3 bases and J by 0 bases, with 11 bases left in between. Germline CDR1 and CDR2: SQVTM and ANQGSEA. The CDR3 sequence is CSVDGMEANYGYTF. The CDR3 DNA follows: TGCAGCGTTGACGGGATGGAAGCTAACTATGGCTACACCTTC.

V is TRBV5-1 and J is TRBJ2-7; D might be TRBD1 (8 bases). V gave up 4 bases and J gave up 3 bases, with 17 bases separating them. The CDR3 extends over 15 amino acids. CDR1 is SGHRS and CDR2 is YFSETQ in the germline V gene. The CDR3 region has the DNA TGCGCCAGCAGCCCGGAGCGGGACAGGTTCTACGAGCAGTACTTC. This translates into CASSPERDRFYEQYF.

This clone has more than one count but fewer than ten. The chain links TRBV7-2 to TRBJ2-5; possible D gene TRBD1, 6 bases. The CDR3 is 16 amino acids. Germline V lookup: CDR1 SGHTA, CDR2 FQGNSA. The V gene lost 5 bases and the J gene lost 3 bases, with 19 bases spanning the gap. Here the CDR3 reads CASSPEGEGSKETQYF. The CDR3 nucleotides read TGTGCCAGCAGCCCCGAGGGGGAAGGGTCCAAAGAGACCCAGTACTTC.

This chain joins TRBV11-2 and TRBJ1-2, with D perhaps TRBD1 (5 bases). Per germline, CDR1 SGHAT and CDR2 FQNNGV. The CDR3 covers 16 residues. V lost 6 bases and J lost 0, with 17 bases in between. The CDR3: CASRGRLAEANYGYTF. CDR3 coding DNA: TGTGCCAGCAGGGGGCGTCTGGCAGAAGCTAACTATGGCTACACCTTC.

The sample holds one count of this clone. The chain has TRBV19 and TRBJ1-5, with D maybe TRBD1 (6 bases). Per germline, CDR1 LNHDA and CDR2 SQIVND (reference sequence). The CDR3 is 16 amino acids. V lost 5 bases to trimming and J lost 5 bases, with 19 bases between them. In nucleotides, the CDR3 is TGTGCCAGTAGTGAGGGGACAACAAAGGGCGATCAGCCCCAGCATTTT. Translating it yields CASSEGTTKGDQPQHF.

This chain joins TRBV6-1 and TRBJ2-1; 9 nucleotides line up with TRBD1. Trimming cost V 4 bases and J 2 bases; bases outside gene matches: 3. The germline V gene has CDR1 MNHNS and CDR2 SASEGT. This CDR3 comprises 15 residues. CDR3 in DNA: TGTGCCAGCAGTGCGTACAGGGGGCCCTACAATGAGCAGTTCTTC. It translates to CASSAYRGPYNEQFF.

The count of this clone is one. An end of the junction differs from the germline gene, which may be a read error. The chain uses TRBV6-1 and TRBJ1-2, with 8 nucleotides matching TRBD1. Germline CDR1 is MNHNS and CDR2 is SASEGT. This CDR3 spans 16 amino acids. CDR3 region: CAISERTYPGQDGYTF. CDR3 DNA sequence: TGTGCCATCAGTGAGAGGACCTACCCGGGACAGGATGGCTACACCTTC.

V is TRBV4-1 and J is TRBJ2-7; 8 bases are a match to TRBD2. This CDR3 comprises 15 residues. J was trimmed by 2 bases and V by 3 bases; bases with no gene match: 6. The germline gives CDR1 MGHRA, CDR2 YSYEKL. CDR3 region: CASSHGKAGAYEQYF. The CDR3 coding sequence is TGCGCCAGCAGCCATGGTAAAGCGGGGGCCTACGAGCAGTACTTC.